This TCR beta chain is from a study of T-cell reconstitution after alpha-beta-depleted transplantation in children. This clonotype was detected many times. TCRbeta library construction was performed incorporating unique molecular identifiers. From the PCR reads, TCRdb called clonotypes with MiXCR, one entry per CDR3 protein. Found here are 200,000 to 250,000 distinct CDR3 sequences, approximately 10% of them singletons; the top ten hold 25% to 30%. The ends lost 4 bases at V and 3 bases at J; junction bases unmatched: 3. CDR3 length: 14 residues. CDR1 and CDR2 from the germline V gene are MDHEN and SYDVKM.

The J gene is TRBJ1-5, the V gene TRBV28, with 7 bases aligning to TRBD1. The sample here was PBMCs, taken before TCRalphabeta/CD19-depleted stem cell transplant. The TCR was taken from a child under two years old with acute myeloid leukemia, due to receive a stem cell transplant. CDR3 in DNA: TGTGCCAGCAGTTCAGGGGGGCCCAATCAGCCCCAGCATTTT. It codes for CASSSGGPNQPQHF. The complete variable domain, with remaining parts taken from reference TRBV28 and TRBJ1-5, reads DVKVTQSSRYLVKRTGEKVFLECVQDMDHENMFWYRQDPGLGLRLIYFSYDVKMKEKGDIPEGYSVSREKKERFSLILESASTNQTSMYLCASSSGGPNQPQHFGDGTRLSIL.